The 22 T cell receptor beta chains in this list originate from one sample, sequenced in a study of EBV T-cell therapy then PD-1 blockade in nasopharyngeal carcinoma (dated by TCRdb to the early 2020s). The library was produced with the immunoSEQ multiplex PCR assay. TCRdb took this table from immuneACCESS and kept in-frame rearrangements with V and J called. Such tables lack part of the clones; where checked against another copy, unresolved V genes explain under half of the gap, and the rest is unexplained. Recorded for this sample are roughly 22,000 clones; 82% of them occurred a single time. In total, the top ten clones hold approximately 24% of the sample. The sample's treatment or condition label, decoded: AdE1-LMPpoly-expanded autologous EBV-specific T-cell therapy followed by anti-PD-1 nivolumab. Their antigens remain unidentified. Sequencing was performed on CD8+ T cells from blood, taken at day -245 from a patient whose treatment included autologous EBV-specific T cells and nivolumab. These receptors originate from a man aged 35 to 55 with nasopharyngeal carcinoma.

The chain has TRBV7-9 and TRBJ1-5, with 9 bases aligning to TRBD1. Trimming at V came to 4 bases and at J to 1 base, leaving 8 bases not matched to a gene. The germline V gene encodes CDR1 SEHNR and CDR2 FQNEAQ (reference sequence). The CDR3 runs to 17 residues. The CDR3 loop is CASSSIRTGVSNQPQHF. As DNA, the CDR3 is TGTGCCAGCAGCTCAATAAGGACAGGGGTGAGCAATCAGCCCCAGCATTTT.

In nucleotides, the CDR3 is TGTGCCAGCAGCCCCACTAGCGGGGTAACCGGGGAGCTGTTTTTT. Translated, it gives CASSPTSGVTGELFF. V and J are TRBV3-1 (or the pseudogene TRBV3-2) and TRBJ2-2; 10 bases agree with TRBD2. V gave up 4 bases and J gave up 5 bases; unmatched junction bases: 4. This CDR3 contains 15 residues. Germline CDR1 reads LGHDT; CDR2 reads YNNKEL (reference sequence).

The chain employs TRBV6-2 or TRBV6-3 and TRBJ1-2; D gene uncertain. The V gene lost 2 bases and the J gene lost 4 bases, with 20 bases spanning the gap. Germline assignment: CDR1 MNHEY and CDR2 SVGEGT. The CDR3 length is 17 residues. The CDR3 nucleotides read TGTGCCAGCAGTTACCCCCTTCGGGCGGAGGAACCCTATGGCTACACCTTC. This codes for CASSYPLRAEEPYGYTF.

V usage is TRBV13 and J usage is TRBJ2-7, with D possibly matching TRBD1 (7 bases). V gave up 5 bases and J gave up 2 bases, with 19 bases separating them. The CDR3 consists of 16 residues. Germline V gives CDR1 PRHDT, CDR2 FYEKMQ (reference sequence). The CDR3 loop reads CASSPGDSGIPYEQYF. The CDR3 nucleotides are TGTGCCAGCAGCCCGGGGGACAGTGGAATCCCCTACGAGCAGTACTTC.

The genes are TRBV4-3 and TRBJ2-4, with a tentative D call TRBD2 (6 bases). This CDR3 spans 12 amino acids. With 5 bases removed from V and 8 bases from J, the gap between germline ends came to 10 bases. Germline V gene data show CDR1 as LGHNA and CDR2 as YSLEER. CDR3 sequence reads: CASSSRRDIQYF. In DNA form, the CDR3 reads TGCGCCAGCAGCTCTCGGAGGGACATTCAGTACTTC.

This chain joins TRBV6-1 and TRBJ2-1; TRBD1 agrees at 7 bases. In germline, CDR1 is MNHNS, CDR2 SASEGT. This CDR3 is built from 13 residues. Trimming at V came to 2 bases and at J to 13 bases, leaving 8 bases not matched to a gene. The CDR3 region is CASSEIIGQAQFF. CDR3 coding DNA: TGTGCCAGCAGTGAAATTATAGGACAGGCTCAGTTCTTC.

This sequence joins TRBV5-1 and TRBJ1-2; D is undetermined. The V gene's germline CDR1 is SGHRS and CDR2 YFSETQ. This CDR3 spans 14 amino acids. V lost 4 bases and J lost 0, with 10 bases in between. The CDR3: CASSEAGANYGYTF. CDR3 coding DNA: TGCGCCAGCAGCGAAGCGGGAGCTAACTATGGCTACACCTTC.

This clone was seen only once. This chain uses TRBV9 with TRBJ1-1, with a possible D match to TRBD1 (5 bases). Trimming cost V 0 bases and J 2 bases, with 11 bases left between them. The CDR3 runs 15 residues. Germline V gives CDR1 SGDLS, CDR2 YYNGEE. The CDR3 spells CASSVGWGGNTEAFF. CDR3 in DNA: TGTGCCAGCAGCGTAGGTTGGGGCGGAAACACTGAAGCTTTCTTT.

This clone was counted only a few times. The chain employs TRBV4-2 and TRBJ2-3, with TRBD2 identical over 14 bases. The CDR3 has 16 amino acids. The junction had 1 base not matched to a gene; V was cut back by 1 base and J by 4 bases. Germline V gene lookup returns CDR1 LGHNA and CDR2 YNFKEQ. CDR3 DNA: TGTGCCAGCAGCCAAGGACTAGCGGGGGGGGCAGATACGCAGTATTTT. Protein sequence: CASSQGLAGGADTQYF.

The chain combines TRBV4-3 with TRBJ2-7, with a tentative D call TRBD2 (5 bases). This CDR3 has 14 amino acids. V lost 1 base and J lost 2, with 9 bases in between. Germline V CDR1 and CDR2: LGHNA, YSLEER. CDR3 bases: TGCGCCAGCAGCCAAGGACGGCGGGCCTACGAGCAGTACTTC. Translating gives CASSQGRRAYEQYF.

The chain has TRBV10-2 and TRBJ2-7; tentatively, D is TRBD1 or TRBD2 (5 bases each). The CDR3 has 12 residues. Germline V CDR1 and CDR2: WSHSY, SAAADI. Trimming stripped 8 bases from V and 4 bases from J, with 12 bases between. CDR3 nucleotides: TGCGCCAGCGGGGGTGTGGCTTACGAGCAGTACTTC. Protein product: CASGGVAYEQYF.

The chain combines TRBV9 with TRBJ1-1; 9 bases match TRBD1. The ends lost 3 bases at V and 2 bases at J; junction bases unmatched: 5. CDR1 SGDLS and CDR2 YYNGEE come from the germline V gene. This CDR3 region has 15 residues. The CDR3 DNA is TGTGCCAGCAGCGGCAGACAGGGGGTCAACACTGAAGCTTTCTTT. Translated, it gives CASSGRQGVNTEAFF.

The V and J genes are TRBV28 and TRBJ2-2; D may be TRBD2 (6 bases). Trimming took 3 bases from V and 6 from J, leaving 8 bases between them. Germline assignment: CDR1 MDHEN and CDR2 SYDVKM. The CDR3 loop spans 13 amino acids. The CDR3 protein is CASSFRRAGELFF. The CDR3 nucleotides are TGTGCCAGCAGTTTCAGGAGGGCCGGGGAGCTGTTTTTT.

This clone was seen once. This rearrangement joins TRBV9 to TRBJ2-6, with TRBD1 matching 8 bases. Unmatched junction bases numbered 11, after V lost 4 bases and J lost 2 bases. Germline CDR1 reads SGDLS; CDR2 reads YYNGEE. The CDR3 has 18 residues. The CDR3 is CASSTRTGKSAGANVLTF. The CDR3 DNA sequence: TGTGCCAGCAGCACCCGGACAGGGAAATCGGCTGGGGCCAACGTCCTGACTTTC.

Of note for this clone: One junction end disagrees with the germline gene, perhaps due to a read error. V is TRBV7-8 and J is TRBJ2-7; D could derive from TRBD1 or TRBD2 (5 bases each). Per the germline V gene, CDR1 is SGHVS and CDR2 is FQNEAQ. The CDR3 is 12 amino acids. Here the CDR3 DNA reads TGTGCCAGCAGCTCGCGCCGGGACGATGGGGCCTTC. Its translation: CASSSRRDDGAF.

The chain has TRBV7-9 and TRBJ2-7, with 10 bases that match TRBD1. The CDR3 contains 16 residues. The J segment lost 2 bases and the V segment lost 5 bases, leaving 9 bases of the junction unmatched. Germline CDR1 SEHNR, CDR2 FQNEAQ (reference sequence). The CDR3 here is CASSGPGQGFPYEQYF. DNA for the CDR3: TGTGCCAGCAGCGGTCCGGGACAGGGGTTTCCCTACGAGCAGTACTTC.

This sequence joins TRBV28 and TRBJ1-5; D may be TRBD1 (6 bases). With 7 bases removed from V and 0 bases from J, the gap between germline ends came to 13 bases. The length of the CDR3 is 15 residues. Looked up from germline, CDR1 is MDHEN and CDR2 is SYDVKM. CDR3 nucleotides: TGTGCCAGCAATTTCAGGGGATATAGCAATCAGCCCCAGCATTTT. Translated, it gives CASNFRGYSNQPQHF.

The chain carries TRBV2 and TRBJ2-7; 9 bases agree with TRBD1. V lost 7 bases to trimming and J lost 1 base; unmatched junction nucleotides: 11. The CDR3 loop spans 16 amino acids. Germline values: CDR1 SNHLY, CDR2 FYNNEI. The CDR3: CASTLRKGTGSYEQYF. In DNA form, the CDR3 reads TGTGCCAGCACACTGCGAAAGGGGACAGGGTCCTACGAGCAGTACTTC. The variable domain in full, with the rest retrieved from reference TRBV2 and TRBJ2-7, is EPEVTQTPSHQVTQMGQEVILRCVPISNHLYFYWYRQILGQKVEFLVSFYNNEISEKSEIFDDQFSVERPDGSNFTLKIRSTKLEDSAMYFCASTLRKGTGSYEQYFGPGTRLTVT.

The chain uses TRBV6-4 and TRBJ1-2; D may be TRBD1 (5 bases). With 5 bases removed from V and 6 bases from J, the gap between germline ends came to 13 bases. Per germline, CDR1 MRHNA and CDR2 SNTAGT. This CDR3 comprises 13 residues. The CDR3 sequence: CASSRGESDGYTF. CDR3 DNA: TGTGCCAGCAGTAGGGGAGAGAGCGATGGCTACACCTTC.

This chain joins TRBV3-1 (or the pseudogene TRBV3-2) and TRBJ1-4; D is unresolved. Germline V lookup: CDR1 LGHDT, CDR2 YNNKEL (reference sequence). The V gene lost 6 bases and the J gene lost 0 bases, with 5 bases spanning the gap. The CDR3 covers 13 residues. CDR3 bases: TGTGCCAGCAGTGGAACAACTAATGAAAAACTGTTTTTT. Encoded protein: CASSGTTNEKLFF.

This chain uses TRBV4-2 with TRBJ2-7; 10 bases are a match to TRBD1. V gave up 1 base and J gave up 0 bases; unmatched junction bases: 0. This CDR3 is 15 amino acids long. Germline V CDR1 and CDR2: LGHNA, YNFKEQ. Written as DNA, the CDR3 is TGTGCCAGCAGCCAAGGGACAGGGGGCTCCTACGAGCAGTACTTC. Translated: CASSQGTGGSYEQYF.

The chain uses TRBV27 and TRBJ1-5; the D is unclear. Germline V gene lookup returns CDR1 MNHEY and CDR2 SMNVEV (reference sequence). The ends were cut back, 5 bases at V and 7 bases at J, with 12 bases in the middle. CDR3 length: 13 amino acids. The CDR3 is CASSPGTVQPQHF. For the CDR3, the DNA is TGTGCCAGCAGTCCCGGCACCGTGCAGCCCCAGCATTTT.